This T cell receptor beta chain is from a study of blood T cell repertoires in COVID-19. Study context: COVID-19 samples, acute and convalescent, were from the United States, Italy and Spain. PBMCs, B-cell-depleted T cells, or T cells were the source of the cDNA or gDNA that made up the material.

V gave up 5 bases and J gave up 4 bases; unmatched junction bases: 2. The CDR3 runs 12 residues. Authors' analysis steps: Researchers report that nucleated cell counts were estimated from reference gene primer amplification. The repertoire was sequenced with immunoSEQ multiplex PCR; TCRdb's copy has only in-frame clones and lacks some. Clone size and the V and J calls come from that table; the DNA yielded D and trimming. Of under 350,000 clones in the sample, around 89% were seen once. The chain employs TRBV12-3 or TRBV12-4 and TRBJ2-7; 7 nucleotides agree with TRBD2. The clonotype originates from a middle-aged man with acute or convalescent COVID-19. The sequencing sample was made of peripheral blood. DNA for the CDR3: TGTGCCAGCAGTGGGGGGGGATACGAGCAGTACTTC. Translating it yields CASSGGGYEQYF.